Listed here are 27 T cell receptor beta chains from one sample, sequenced in a study of CD8 T cells in Susac syndrome. Random hexamers served to reverse transcribe roughly 0.45 to 1 ug RNA. Via MiXCR, TCRdb re-called the immunoSEQ multiplex PCR reads, giving one row per CDR3 protein. The sample carries 350,000 to 550,000 distinct CDR3 sequences, approximately 85% recorded once. Sequencing was performed on CD8+ T cells from PBMCs. The receptors originated from a human donor with multiple sclerosis.

The chain employs TRBV29-1 and TRBJ2-7, with D possibly matching TRBD2 (7 bases). CDR3 length equals 14 residues. Germline V gene data show CDR1 as SQVTM and CDR2 as ANQGSEA. Trimming removed 6 bases from V and 2 bases from J, with 17 bases in between. CDR3 sequence (DNA): TGCAGCGTCCGAGGGGGAGGGCCTCCCTACGAGCAGTACTTC. Encoded protein: CSVRGGGPPYEQYF.

The chain recombines TRBV27 with TRBJ1-4, with D possibly being TRBD1 (5 bases). CDR3 length: 19 amino acids. V gave up 2 bases and J gave up 5 bases, with 24 bases separating them. CDR1 is MNHEY and CDR2 is SMNVEV in the germline V gene (reference sequence). The CDR3 protein is CASSLAAGNRLGSNEKLFF. The CDR3, as DNA: TGTGCCAGCAGTTTAGCCGCAGGGAATCGTCTAGGATCGAATGAAAAACTGTTTTTT.

The chain links TRBV5-1 to TRBJ2-2; D call uncertain. This CDR3 spans 12 amino acids. V was trimmed by 3 bases and J by 7 bases, leaving 7 bases between them. The germline V gene has CDR1 SGHRS and CDR2 YFSETQ. CDR3 sequence reads: CASSSINGELFF. The CDR3 DNA sequence: TGCGCCAGCAGCTCCATTAACGGGGAGCTGTTTTTT.

The V gene is TRBV24-1, the J gene TRBJ2-1; D is unclear. The V end was cut by 3 bases, the J end by 10 bases, with 18 bases between. CDR1 is KGHDR, CDR2 SFDVKD, per germline. This CDR3 has 15 amino acids. CDR3: CATSDAKDGSAEQFF. DNA of the CDR3: TGTGCCACCAGTGATGCGAAGGACGGCTCGGCCGAGCAGTTCTTC.

This sequence joins TRBV27 and TRBJ2-1, with TRBD2 identical over 10 bases. This CDR3 has 17 residues. In germline, CDR1 is MNHEY, CDR2 SMNVEV (reference sequence). The V gene end was trimmed by 2 bases and the J gene end by 6 bases; junction bases not matched to a gene: 10. Written as DNA, the CDR3 is TGTGCCAGCAGTTTAGGAGCGGGAGGGCCCAGTGTCAATGAGCAGTTCTTC. This translates into CASSLGAGGPSVNEQFF.

The genes are TRBV10-3 and TRBJ2-7; 10 nucleotides agree with TRBD1. The germline V gene has CDR1 ENHRY and CDR2 SYGVKD. This CDR3 spans 15 amino acids. The J segment lost 4 bases and the V segment lost 4 bases, leaving 7 bases of the junction unmatched. CDR3 residues: CAISVATGGFYEQYF. In DNA form, the CDR3 reads TGTGCCATCAGTGTAGCGACAGGGGGCTTTTACGAGCAGTACTTC.

The chain uses TRBV6-1 and TRBJ1-6; D is possibly TRBD1 (5 bases). Trimming shortened V by 4 bases and J by 5 bases, and 12 bases separated the two germline ends. In germline, CDR1 is MNHNS, CDR2 SASEGT. This CDR3 has 15 amino acids. The CDR3 nucleotides are TGTGCCAGCAGTGGTGACGGGGGGAATAATTCACCCCTCCACTTT. It codes for CASSGDGGNNSPLHF.

A remark on this clonotype: A read error is likely, as this CDR3 ends without the conserved phenylalanine or tryptophan. The chain is built from TRBV28 and TRBJ2-5, with TRBD1 identical over 8 bases. Trimming removed 5 bases from V and 2 bases from J; junction bases left unmatched: 4. The CDR3 sequence is 14 residues long. Germline V CDR1 and CDR2: MDHEN, SYDVKM. The CDR3: CASSLGQGQETQYL. The DNA of the CDR3 is TGTGCCAGCAGTCTCGGACAGGGTCAAGAGACCCAGTACCTC.

The genes are TRBV30 and TRBJ2-5; 8 bases align to TRBD2. V shed 3 bases and J 5 bases; nucleotides not matched to a gene: 14. Germline lookup yields CDR1 GTSNPN and CDR2 SVGIG (reference sequence). The CDR3 is 16 residues long. The CDR3 nucleotides read TGTGCCTGGAGCCCTCCGGGGGGGGCAAGTATGGAGACCCAGTACTTC. Its protein is CAWSPPGGASMETQYF.

The V gene is TRBV10-3, the J gene TRBJ1-4; the D is unclear. This CDR3 comprises 15 residues. The ends were cut back, 4 bases at V and 5 bases at J, with 14 bases in the middle. CDR1 is ENHRY, CDR2 SYGVKD, per germline. The CDR3 region has the DNA TGTGCCATCAGTGGGTCTACAAGCCCAAATGAAAAACTGTTTTTT. Its protein product is CAISGSTSPNEKLFF.

V gene TRBV12-3 or TRBV12-4 combines with J gene TRBJ1-2, with 9 bases matching TRBD1. J gave up 6 bases and V 3 bases, and 5 bases lay outside the gene matches. The CDR3 is made up of 14 amino acids. CDR3 amino acids: CASSLDRGRDGYTF. The CDR3 nucleotides are TGTGCCAGCAGTTTGGACAGGGGTCGGGATGGCTACACCTTC.

This chain uses TRBV29-1 with TRBJ2-7; D gene unclear. The V end lost 4 bases, the J end lost 2 bases, and 6 bases lay between the germline ends. Germline lookup yields CDR1 SQVTM and CDR2 ANQGSEA. This CDR3 has 11 residues. The CDR3 region has the DNA TGCAGCGTTGTACAGACCTACGAGCAGTACTTC. As protein: CSVVQTYEQYF.

V gene TRBV20-1 combines with J gene TRBJ1-1, with D maybe TRBD1 (5 bases). The CDR3 runs 14 residues. CDR1 is DFQATT, CDR2 SNEGSKA, per germline (reference sequence). Between the trimmed V and J ends, which lost 0 bases and 7 bases, there was a span of 15 bases. The CDR3 sequence is CSARDGWTRDEAFF. In DNA, the CDR3 is TGCAGTGCTAGAGATGGTTGGACACGGGATGAAGCTTTCTTT.

The chain is built from TRBV10-3 and TRBJ1-4; perhaps TRBD1 as D (5 bases). The CDR3 consists of 16 residues. Trimming left V 3 bases short and J 5 bases short, with 16 bases between. Germline assignment: CDR1 ENHRY and CDR2 SYGVKD. The DNA for the CDR3 is TGTGCCATCAGTGACCCTTTTGGCAGGGAAAATGAAAAACTGTTTTTT. Protein sequence: CAISDPFGRENEKLFF.

In its sample, this clonotype was seen a few times. The chain is built from TRBV2 and TRBJ2-1, with D tentatively TRBD2 (5 bases). Germline values: CDR1 SNHLY, CDR2 FYNNEI. The CDR3 extends over 13 amino acids. Trimming pared 8 bases from V and 8 bases from J, leaving 16 bases between. The CDR3 coding sequence is TGTGCCAGCCGGACTGTACAAGGTGATGAGCAGTTCTTC. Translated, it gives CASRTVQGDEQFF.

This clonotype was observed once. This rearrangement joins TRBV28 to TRBJ1-1, with 7 bases identical to TRBD1. Germline V gene lookup returns CDR1 MDHEN and CDR2 SYDVKM. Losses at the gene ends were 6 bases for V and 0 bases for J; bases not matched to a gene: 7. CDR3 length: 15 amino acids. The CDR3 DNA is TGTGCCAGCAGCCAAACAGGGGTGATGAACACTGAAGCTTTCTTT. This gives the protein CASSQTGVMNTEAFF.

In this sample, this clonotype turned up a few times. The V call is TRBV6-5, the J call TRBJ2-5; unclear D gene. The V gene lost 1 base and the J gene lost 3 bases, with 12 bases spanning the gap. CDR1 and CDR2 (germline): MNHEY, SVGAGI. This CDR3 is built from 15 residues. CDR3 in DNA: TGTGCCAGCAGTTACTTCTCGGGCGGAGAAGAGACCCAGTACTTC. It translates to CASSYFSGGEETQYF.

The chain has TRBV24-1 and TRBJ1-1; possible D gene TRBD1, 6 bases. The V and J ends lost 5 bases and 5 bases respectively, with 17 bases between them. The CDR3 is 15 residues long. CDR1 KGHDR and CDR2 SFDVKD come from the germline V gene. CDR3 sequence: CATSALPQGSTEAFF. CDR3 coding DNA: TGTGCCACCAGTGCACTGCCACAGGGATCTACTGAAGCTTTCTTT.

V usage is TRBV20-1 and J usage is TRBJ1-1; D call uncertain. Deletions cut 0 bases from V and 4 bases from J, with 12 bases between. Germline V gene lookup returns CDR1 DFQATT and CDR2 SNEGSKA (reference sequence). The CDR3 totals 14 residues. DNA for the CDR3: TGCAGTGCTAGAGAGGACCCCACGGGCACTGAAGCTTTCTTT. Translation: CSAREDPTGTEAFF.

The chain couples TRBV5-6 to TRBJ2-7, with no clear D. CDR3 length equals 11 residues. Germline V gene sequence: CDR1 SGHDT, CDR2 YYEEEE. Trimming took off 1 base at V and 5 bases at J, with 4 bases between the two ends. The CDR3 DNA follows: TGTGCCAGCAGCTTGCAAAACGAGCAGTACTTC. Its protein product is CASSLQNEQYF.

The chain joins TRBV4-1 to TRBJ2-1, with 13 bases aligning to TRBD2. There are 14 residues in the CDR3. V lost 4 bases, J lost 9 bases, and 3 bases stayed unmatched. Germline V gene lookup returns CDR1 MGHRA and CDR2 YSYEKL. The CDR3 sequence: CASSPTSGRSEQFF. The CDR3 nucleotides read TGCGCCAGCAGCCCGACTAGCGGGAGGAGTGAGCAGTTCTTC.

The V and J genes are TRBV4-2 and TRBJ2-7, with 7 bases lining up with TRBD2. This CDR3 has 18 residues. Germline assignment: CDR1 LGHNA and CDR2 YNFKEQ. With V trimmed by 0 bases and J by 1 base, 12 bases remained unmatched. CDR3 coding DNA: TGTGCCAGCAGCCAAGATCGGCTGGGGGGGGACGGATCCTACGAGCAGTACTTC. Protein: CASSQDRLGGDGSYEQYF.

The V gene is TRBV5-1, the J gene TRBJ2-5; the D gene is possibly TRBD1 (6 bases). Germline lookup yields CDR1 SGHRS and CDR2 YFSETQ. The V and J ends lost 0 bases and 0 bases respectively, with 9 bases between them. This CDR3 contains 15 residues. As DNA, the CDR3 is TGCGCCAGCAGCTTGGCCGGACAGAACCAAGAGACCCAGTACTTC. Translating gives CASSLAGQNQETQYF.

The CDR3 protein is CSVEVEGPGELFF. The CDR3, as DNA: TGCAGCGTTGAAGTGGAGGGGCCCGGGGAGCTGTTTTTT. The J gene is TRBJ2-2, the V gene TRBV29-1, with D maybe TRBD2 (6 bases). Per germline, CDR1 SQVTM and CDR2 ANQGSEA. The CDR3 contains 13 residues. Deletions cut 1 base from V and 6 bases from J, with 9 bases between.

The V gene is TRBV7-6, the J gene TRBJ2-5; 11 nucleotides align to TRBD2. From germline, CDR1 is SGHVS and CDR2 FNYEAQ. The CDR3 runs to 17 residues. After removal of 1 base from V and 2 bases from J, the junction contained 6 bases not matched to a gene. The CDR3 DNA sequence: TGTGCCAGCAGCTTAGAGTTCGGGACTAGCGGACAAGAGACCCAGTACTTC. Protein sequence: CASSLEFGTSGQETQYF.

This clonotype was detected only once. This chain uses TRBV18 with TRBJ2-1, with a tentative D call TRBD2 (6 bases). The CDR3 has 17 residues. V lost 1 base and J 0 bases, leaving 13 bases between the germline ends. Germline CDR1 reads KGHSH; CDR2 reads LQKENI. CDR3 amino acids: CASSPRGEWSSYNEQFF. As DNA, the CDR3 is TGTGCCAGCTCACCACGGGGGGAGTGGAGCTCCTACAATGAGCAGTTCTTC.

This chain joins TRBV28 and TRBJ1-1; 7 bases match TRBD1. V gave up 6 bases and J gave up 7 bases; unmatched junction bases: 11. There are 14 residues in the CDR3. The germline gives CDR1 MDHEN, CDR2 SYDVKM. The CDR3 DNA reads as TGTGCCAGCAGCACTGACCAGGGGGGAAATGAAGCTTTCTTT. Translation gives CASSTDQGGNEAFF.